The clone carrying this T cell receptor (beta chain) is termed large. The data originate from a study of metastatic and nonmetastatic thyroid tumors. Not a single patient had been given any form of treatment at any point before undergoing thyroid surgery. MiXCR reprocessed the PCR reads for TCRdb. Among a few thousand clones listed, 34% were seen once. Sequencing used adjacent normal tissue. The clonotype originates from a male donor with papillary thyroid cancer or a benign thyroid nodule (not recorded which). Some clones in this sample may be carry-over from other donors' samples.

CDR3 sequence reads: CASSFRGFSYEQYF. The CDR3 region has the DNA TGTGCCAGCAGTTTTAGGGGATTCTCCTACGAGCAGTACTTC. The rearrangement links TRBV7-9 to TRBJ2-7; D perhaps matches TRBD1 (5 bases). V dropped 6 bases and J dropped 0 bases, with 12 bases sitting between them. The CDR3 consists of 14 residues. The germline CDR1 and CDR2 sequences are SEHNR and FQNEAQ (reference sequence).